This T cell receptor beta chain comes out of a study of blood T cell repertoires in COVID-19. The germline V gene has CDR1 SEHNR and CDR2 FQNEAQ (reference sequence). The length of the CDR3 is 16 residues. With V trimmed by 1 base and J by 3 bases, 5 bases remained unmatched. TCRdb's copy holds only in-frame clones and misses some; the assay was immunoSEQ multiplex PCR. This table holds tens of thousands of clones, about 87% found once. Sequenced: peripheral blood. The genes are TRBV7-9 and TRBJ2-1, with 8 bases lining up with TRBD1. The origin of this receptor is a human donor with acute or convalescent COVID-19. The donor label of this sample is uncertain. The CDR3 here is CASSLGDRGFYNEQFF. The CDR3 DNA follows: TGTGCCAGCAGCTTAGGAGACAGGGGTTTCTACAATGAGCAGTTCTTC.